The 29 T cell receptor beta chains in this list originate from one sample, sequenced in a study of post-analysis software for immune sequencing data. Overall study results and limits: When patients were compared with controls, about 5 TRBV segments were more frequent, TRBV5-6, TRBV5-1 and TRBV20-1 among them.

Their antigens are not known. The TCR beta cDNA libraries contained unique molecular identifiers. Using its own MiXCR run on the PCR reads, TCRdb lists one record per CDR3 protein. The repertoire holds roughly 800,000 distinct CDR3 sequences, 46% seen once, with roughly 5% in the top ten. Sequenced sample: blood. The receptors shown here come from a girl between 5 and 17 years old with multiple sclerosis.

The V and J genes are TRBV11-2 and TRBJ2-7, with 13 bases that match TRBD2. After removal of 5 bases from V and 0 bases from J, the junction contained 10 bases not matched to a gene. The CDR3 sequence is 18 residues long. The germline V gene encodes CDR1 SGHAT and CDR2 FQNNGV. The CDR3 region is CASSPRLAGGAASYEQYF. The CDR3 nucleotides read TGTGCCAGCAGCCCTAGACTAGCGGGAGGCGCCGCCTCCTACGAGCAGTACTTC.

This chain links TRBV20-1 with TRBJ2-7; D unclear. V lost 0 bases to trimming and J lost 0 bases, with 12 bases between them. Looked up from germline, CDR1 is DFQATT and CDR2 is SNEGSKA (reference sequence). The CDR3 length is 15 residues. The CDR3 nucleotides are TGCAGTGCTAGAGATCCTCAGCGCCTCTCCTACGAGCAGTACTTC. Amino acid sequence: CSARDPQRLSYEQYF.

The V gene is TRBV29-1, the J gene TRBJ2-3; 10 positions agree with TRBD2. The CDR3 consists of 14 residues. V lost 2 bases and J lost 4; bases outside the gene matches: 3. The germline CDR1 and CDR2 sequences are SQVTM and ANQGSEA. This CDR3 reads CSVEYLAGADTQYF. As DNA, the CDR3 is TGCAGCGTTGAATACCTAGCGGGAGCAGATACGCAGTATTTT.

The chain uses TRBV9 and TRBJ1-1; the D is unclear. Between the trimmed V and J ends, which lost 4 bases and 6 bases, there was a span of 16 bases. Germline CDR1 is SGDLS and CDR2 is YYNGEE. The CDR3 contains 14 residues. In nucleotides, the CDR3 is TGTGCCAGCAGCCTTCGACAATCCCACGCTGAAGCTTTCTTT. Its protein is CASSLRQSHAEAFF.

CDR3 coding DNA: TGTGCCAGCAGCTTGGGCCCGACAGGAGAAGAGACCCAGTACTTC. Its protein product is CASSLGPTGEETQYF. V usage is TRBV5-5 and J usage is TRBJ2-5, with D perhaps matching TRBD1 (6 bases). The CDR3 has 15 amino acids. CDR1 and CDR2 from the germline V gene are SGHKS and YYEKEE (reference sequence). The V end was cut by 0 bases, the J end by 3 bases, with 12 bases between.

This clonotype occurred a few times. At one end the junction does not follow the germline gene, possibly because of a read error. CDR3 loop: CASSPPYRAGTNVLTF. DNA for the CDR3: TGTGCCAGCAGTCCCCCCTACAGGGCTGGGACCAACGTCCTGACTTTC. This chain connects TRBV7-2 to TRBJ2-6; D is possibly TRBD1 (6 bases). This CDR3 is 16 amino acids long. Germline CDR1 and CDR2: SGHTA and FQGNSA.

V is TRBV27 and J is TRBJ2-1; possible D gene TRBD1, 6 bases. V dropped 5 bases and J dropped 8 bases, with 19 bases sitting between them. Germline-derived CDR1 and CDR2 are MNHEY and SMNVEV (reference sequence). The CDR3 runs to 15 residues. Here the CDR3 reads CASSPGARVHDEQFF. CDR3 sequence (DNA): TGTGCCAGCAGTCCAGGGGCTAGAGTACACGATGAGCAGTTCTTC.

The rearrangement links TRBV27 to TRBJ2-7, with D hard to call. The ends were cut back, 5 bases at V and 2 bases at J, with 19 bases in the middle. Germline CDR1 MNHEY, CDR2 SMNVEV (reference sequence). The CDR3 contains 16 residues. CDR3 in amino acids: CASSPYARDITYEQYF. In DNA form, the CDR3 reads TGTGCCAGCAGTCCTTATGCTAGGGATATAACCTACGAGCAGTACTTC.

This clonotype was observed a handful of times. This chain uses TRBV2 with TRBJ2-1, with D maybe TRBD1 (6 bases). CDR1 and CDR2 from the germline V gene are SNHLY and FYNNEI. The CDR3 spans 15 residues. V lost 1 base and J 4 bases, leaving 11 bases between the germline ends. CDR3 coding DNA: TGTGCCAGCAGTGAAGAGGGGGTGTATTACAATGAGCAGTTCTTC. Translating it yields CASSEEGVYYNEQFF.

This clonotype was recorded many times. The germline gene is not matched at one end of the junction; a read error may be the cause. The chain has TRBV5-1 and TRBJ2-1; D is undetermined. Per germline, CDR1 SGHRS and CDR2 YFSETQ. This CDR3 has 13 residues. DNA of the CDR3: TGTGCCAGCAGCTTATCCGCCTACAATGAGCAGTTCTTC. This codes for CASSLSAYNEQFF.

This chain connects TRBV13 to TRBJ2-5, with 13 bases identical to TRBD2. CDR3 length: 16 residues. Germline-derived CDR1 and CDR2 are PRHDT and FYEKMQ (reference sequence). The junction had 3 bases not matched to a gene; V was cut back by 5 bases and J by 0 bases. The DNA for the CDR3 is TGTGCCAGCAGCGCGACTAGCGGGAGGTACCAAGAGACCCAGTACTTC. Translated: CASSATSGRYQETQYF. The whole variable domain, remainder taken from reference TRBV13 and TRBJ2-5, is AAGVIQSPRHLIKEKRETATLKCYPIPRHDTVYWYQQGPGQDPQFLISFYEKMQSDKGSIPDRFSAQQFSDYHSELNMSSLELGDSALYFCASSATSGRYQETQYFGPGTRLLVL.

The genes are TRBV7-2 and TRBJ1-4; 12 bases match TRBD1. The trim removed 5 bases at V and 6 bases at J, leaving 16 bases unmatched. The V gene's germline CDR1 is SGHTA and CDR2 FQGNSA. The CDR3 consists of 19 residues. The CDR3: CASSASPGTGGASDEKLFF. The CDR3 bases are TGTGCCAGCAGCGCATCCCCCGGGACAGGGGGCGCGTCCGATGAAAAACTGTTTTTT.

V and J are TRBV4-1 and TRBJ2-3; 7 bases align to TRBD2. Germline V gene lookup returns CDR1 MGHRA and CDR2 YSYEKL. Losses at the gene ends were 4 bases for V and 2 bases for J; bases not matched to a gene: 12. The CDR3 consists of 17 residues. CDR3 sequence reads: CASSPGIAGANTDTQYF. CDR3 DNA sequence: TGCGCCAGCAGCCCGGGGATCGCGGGAGCAAACACAGATACGCAGTATTTT.

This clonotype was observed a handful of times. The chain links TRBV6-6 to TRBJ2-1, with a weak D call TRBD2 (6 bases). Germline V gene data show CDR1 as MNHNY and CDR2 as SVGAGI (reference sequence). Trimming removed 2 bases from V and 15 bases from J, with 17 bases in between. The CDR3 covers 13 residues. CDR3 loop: CASSYGLAVPLFF. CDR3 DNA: TGTGCCAGCAGTTACGGGTTAGCGGTGCCTCTGTTCTTC.

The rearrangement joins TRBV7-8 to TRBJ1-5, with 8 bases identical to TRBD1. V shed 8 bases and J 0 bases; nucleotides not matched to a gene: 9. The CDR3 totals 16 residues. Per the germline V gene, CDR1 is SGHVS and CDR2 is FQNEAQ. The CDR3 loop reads CASVKGTGYSNQPQHF. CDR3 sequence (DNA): TGTGCCAGCGTTAAGGGGACAGGTTATAGCAATCAGCCCCAGCATTTT.

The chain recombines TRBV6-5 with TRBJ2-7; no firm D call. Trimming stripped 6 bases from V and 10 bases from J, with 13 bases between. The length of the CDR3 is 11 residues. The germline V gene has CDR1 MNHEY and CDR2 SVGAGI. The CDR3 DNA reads TGTGCCAGCAGCATCGACGGCTCCCAGTACTTC. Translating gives CASSIDGSQYF.

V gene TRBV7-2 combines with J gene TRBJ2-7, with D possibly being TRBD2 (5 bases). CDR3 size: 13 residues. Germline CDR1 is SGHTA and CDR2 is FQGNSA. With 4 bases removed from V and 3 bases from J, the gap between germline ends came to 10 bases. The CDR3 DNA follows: TGTGCCAGCAGCTCGAGACGGGACTACGAGCAGTACTTC. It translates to CASSSRRDYEQYF.

CDR3 loop: CASSPMWTSGSVNNEQFF. CDR3 bases: TGTGCCAGCAGCCCCATGTGGACTAGCGGGAGTGTCAACAATGAGCAGTTCTTC. The chain is built from TRBV5-6 and TRBJ2-1; 13 nucleotides align to TRBD2. CDR1 SGHDT and CDR2 YYEEEE come from the germline V gene. The J segment lost 5 bases and the V segment lost 4 bases, leaving 12 bases of the junction unmatched. The CDR3 length is 18 residues.

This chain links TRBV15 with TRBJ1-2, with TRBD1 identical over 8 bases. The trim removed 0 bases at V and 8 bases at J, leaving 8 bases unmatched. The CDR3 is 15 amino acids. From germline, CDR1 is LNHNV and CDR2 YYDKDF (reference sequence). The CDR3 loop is CATSRDGQGATGYTF. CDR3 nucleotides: TGTGCCACCAGCAGAGATGGTCAGGGGGCGACCGGCTACACCTTC.

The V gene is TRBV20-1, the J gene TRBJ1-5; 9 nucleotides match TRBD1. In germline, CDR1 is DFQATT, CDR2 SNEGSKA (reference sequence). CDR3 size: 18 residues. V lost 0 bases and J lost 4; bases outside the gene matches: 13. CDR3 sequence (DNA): TGCAGTGCTAGAGACTATAACCCGGGACAGGGACGTAATCAGCCCCAGCATTTT. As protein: CSARDYNPGQGRNQPQHF.

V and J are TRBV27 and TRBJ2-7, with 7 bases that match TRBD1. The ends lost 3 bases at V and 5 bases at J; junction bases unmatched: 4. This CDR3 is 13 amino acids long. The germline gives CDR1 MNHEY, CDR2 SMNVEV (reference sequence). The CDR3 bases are TGTGCCAGCAGTTTCGCAGGGGGAGACGAGCAGTACTTC. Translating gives CASSFAGGDEQYF.

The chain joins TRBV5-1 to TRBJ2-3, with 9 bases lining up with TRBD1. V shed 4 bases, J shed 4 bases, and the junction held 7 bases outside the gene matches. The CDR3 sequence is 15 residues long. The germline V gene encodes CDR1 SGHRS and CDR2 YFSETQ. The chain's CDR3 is CASSTGTGKADTQYF. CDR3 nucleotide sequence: TGCGCCAGCAGCACCGGGACAGGGAAGGCAGATACGCAGTATTTT. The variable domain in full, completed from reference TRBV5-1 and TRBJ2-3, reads KAGVTQTPRYLIKTRGQQVTLSCSPISGHRSVSWYQQTPGQGLQFLFEYFSETQRNKGNFPGRFSGRQFSNSRSEMNVSTLELGDSALYLCASSTGTGKADTQYFGPGTRLTVL.

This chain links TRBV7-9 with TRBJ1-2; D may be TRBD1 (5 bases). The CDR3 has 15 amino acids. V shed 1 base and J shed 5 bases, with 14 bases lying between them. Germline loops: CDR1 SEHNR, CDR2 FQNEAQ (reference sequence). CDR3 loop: CASSLGDPGRYGYTF. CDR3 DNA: TGTGCCAGCAGCTTAGGGGACCCCGGGCGGTATGGCTACACCTTC.

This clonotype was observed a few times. The CDR3 DNA reads as TGCGCCAGCAGCTATGAGGGACGGAATAATTCACCCCTCCACTTT. Its protein is CASSYEGRNNSPLHF. This rearrangement joins TRBV5-1 to TRBJ1-6, with D possibly being TRBD1 (5 bases). From germline, CDR1 is SGHRS and CDR2 YFSETQ. This CDR3 comprises 15 residues. V was cut by 3 bases and J by 5 bases, with 12 bases left in between.

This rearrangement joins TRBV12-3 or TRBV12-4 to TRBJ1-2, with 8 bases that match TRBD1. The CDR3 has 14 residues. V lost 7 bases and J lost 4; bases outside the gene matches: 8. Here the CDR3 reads CASTQGAYGYGYTF. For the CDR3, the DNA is TGTGCCAGCACCCAGGGGGCTTATGGCTATGGCTACACCTTC.

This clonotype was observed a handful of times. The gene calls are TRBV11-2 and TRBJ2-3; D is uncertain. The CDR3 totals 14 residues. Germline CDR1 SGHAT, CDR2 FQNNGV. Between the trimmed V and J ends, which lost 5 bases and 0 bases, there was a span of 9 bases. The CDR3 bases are TGTGCCAGCAGCGGCGACAAGAGCACAGATACGCAGTATTTT. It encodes CASSGDKSTDTQYF.

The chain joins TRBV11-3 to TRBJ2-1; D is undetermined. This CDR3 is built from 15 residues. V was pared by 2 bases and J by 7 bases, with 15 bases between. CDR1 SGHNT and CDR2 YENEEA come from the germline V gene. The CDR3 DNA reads TGTGCCAGCAGCTTATCGTCCGTTCTGGGTAATGAGCAGTTCTTC. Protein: CASSLSSVLGNEQFF.

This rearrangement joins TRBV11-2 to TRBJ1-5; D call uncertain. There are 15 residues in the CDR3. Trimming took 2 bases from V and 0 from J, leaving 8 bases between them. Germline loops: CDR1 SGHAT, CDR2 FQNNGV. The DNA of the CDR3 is TGTGCCAGCAGCTTAAGGCCGGATAGCAATCAGCCCCAGCATTTT. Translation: CASSLRPDSNQPQHF. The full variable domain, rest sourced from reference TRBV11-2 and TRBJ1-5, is EAGVAQSPRYKIIEKRQSVAFWCNPISGHATLYWYQQILGQGPKLLIQFQNNGVVDDSQLPKDRFSAERLKGVDSTLKIQPAKLEDSAVYLCASSLRPDSNQPQHFGDGTRLSIL.

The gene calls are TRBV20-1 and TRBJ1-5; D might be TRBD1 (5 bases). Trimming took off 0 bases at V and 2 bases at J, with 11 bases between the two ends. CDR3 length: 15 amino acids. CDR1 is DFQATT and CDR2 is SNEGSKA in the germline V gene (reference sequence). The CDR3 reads CSARESLGGNQPQHF. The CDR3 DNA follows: TGCAGTGCTAGAGAATCATTAGGGGGCAATCAGCCCCAGCATTTT.